This T cell receptor (beta chain) originates from a study of radiotherapy plus CTLA-4 blockade in lung cancer. Remarks on this clone: Its antigen is unidentified.

Germline V gene lookup returns CDR1 MNHEY and CDR2 SMNVEV (reference sequence). V shed 7 bases and J shed 5 bases, with 20 bases lying between them. The CDR3 length is 15 residues. Findings and caveats of the study: Peripheral blood showed expansion of tumor-derived TCR clones after radiotherapy and ipilimumab.

The repertoire was sequenced with immunoSEQ multiplex PCR; TCRdb's copy has only in-frame clones and lacks some. This table has about 48,000 clones, approximately 86% appearing once. Sequenced material: peripheral blood, taken from a patient treated with radiotherapy plus ipilimumab. The clonotype was recovered from a human donor with non-small cell lung cancer that progressed on radiotherapy plus ipilimumab. Some clones in this sample may be carry-over from other donors' samples. The chain links TRBV27 to TRBJ1-2, with a possible D match to TRBD1 (6 bases). The CDR3 DNA sequence: TGTGCCAGCACGGACCCACGGGGGGGGGCTTATGGCTACACCTTC. It yields the protein CASTDPRGGAYGYTF.